This entry lists 15 T cell receptor beta chains sequenced from one sample in a study of metastatic and nonmetastatic thyroid tumors. TCRdb re-clonotyped the PCR reads via MiXCR. This table holds roughly 33,000 clones, approximately 19% found once. Patients underwent thyroid surgery, and none had received any treatment before it. Specimen: blood. These receptors were obtained from a female donor with papillary thyroid cancer or a benign thyroid nodule (not recorded which). Some clones in this sample may be carry-over from other donors' samples.

This clone was counted many times. The chain links TRBV3-1 to TRBJ1-5; D is uncertain. The CDR3 extends over 15 amino acids. The V gene's germline CDR1 is LGHDT and CDR2 YNNKEL (reference sequence). V was pared by 1 base and J by 0 bases, with 7 bases between. CDR3 sequence reads: CASSQGGFSNQPQHF. Here the CDR3 DNA reads TGTGCCAGCAGCCAAGGTGGATTTAGCAATCAGCCCCAGCATTTT.

This rearrangement joins TRBV24-1 to TRBJ2-3; the match to TRBD1 covers 11 bases. There are 18 residues in the CDR3. Germline V gene lookup returns CDR1 KGHDR and CDR2 SFDVKD. V was clipped by 2 bases and J by 1 base; unmatched bases: 7. CDR3 sequence: CATSDYWTGGAGTDTQYF. CDR3 coding DNA: TGTGCCACCAGTGATTATTGGACAGGGGGCGCTGGCACAGATACGCAGTATTTT.

The table lists this clone with a few counts. The chain joins TRBV6-2 or TRBV6-3 to TRBJ1-5, with 9 nucleotides matching TRBD1. Germline CDR1 is MNHEY and CDR2 is SVGEGT. After removal of 6 bases from V and 4 bases from J, the junction contained 4 bases not matched to a gene. This CDR3 spans 14 amino acids. CDR3 sequence reads: CASSSGQGNQPQHF. The CDR3 DNA follows: TGTGCCAGCAGCTCCGGACAGGGGAATCAGCCCCAGCATTTT.

This clone was picked up many times. V and J are TRBV13 and TRBJ1-2, with D possibly being TRBD1 (5 bases). The germline V gene encodes CDR1 PRHDT and CDR2 FYEKMQ (reference sequence). The CDR3 consists of 14 residues. V was pared by 0 bases and J by 3 bases, with 8 bases between. The CDR3 DNA follows: TGTGCCAGCAGCTTAGGAGACAGAGACTATGGCTACACCTTC. Residues: CASSLGDRDYGYTF.

This clone was picked up many times. The chain carries TRBV20-1 and TRBJ2-7; no firm D call. Trimming pared 5 bases from V and 2 bases from J, leaving 7 bases between. The CDR3 has 11 amino acids. Germline CDR1 is DFQATT and CDR2 is SNEGSKA (reference sequence). CDR3 bases: TGCAGTGCTGGCCAGGCCTACGAGCAGTACTTC. Its translation: CSAGQAYEQYF.

The chain has TRBV6-1 and TRBJ1-1; possibly TRBD1 for D (5 bases). The CDR3 is 14 amino acids. Looked up from germline, CDR1 is MNHNS and CDR2 is SASEGT. V lost 5 bases and J lost 6, with 16 bases in between. The CDR3 DNA is TGTGCCAGCAGTAACCCCGACAGAAAGGCTGAAGCTTTCTTT. Its protein is CASSNPDRKAEAFF.

This clone was seen more than once but under ten times. The chain couples TRBV12-3 or TRBV12-4 to TRBJ2-1, with D possibly being TRBD2 (5 bases). The CDR3 is made up of 16 amino acids. Trimming removed 1 base from V and 8 bases from J, with 18 bases in between. The CDR3 spells CASSLDCLANGYEQFF. Here the CDR3 DNA reads TGTGCCAGCAGTTTAGACTGTCTAGCAAATGGATATGAGCAGTTCTTC.

The chain employs TRBV20-1 and TRBJ1-1; D call uncertain. The V gene lost 5 bases and the J gene lost 3 bases, with 22 bases spanning the gap. Germline V gene data show CDR1 as DFQATT and CDR2 as SNEGSKA (reference sequence). There are 16 residues in the CDR3. CDR3 residues: CSAPDPGTGVDTEAFF. CDR3 bases: TGCAGTGCTCCCGATCCAGGCACTGGGGTCGACACTGAAGCTTTCTTT.

This clone was seen at least ten times. V is TRBV19 and J is TRBJ2-1, with D tentatively TRBD1 or TRBD2 (5 bases each). The CDR3 has 12 residues. Between the trimmed V and J ends, which lost 7 bases and 8 bases, there was a span of 12 bases. The germline V gene has CDR1 LNHDA and CDR2 SQIVND (reference sequence). The CDR3 is CASKSRGDEQFF. The CDR3 region has the DNA TGTGCCAGTAAATCTCGAGGGGATGAGCAGTTCTTC. The full variable domain, rest sourced from reference TRBV19 and TRBJ2-1, is DGGITQSPKYLFRKEGQNVTLSCEQNLNHDAMYWYRQDPGQGLRLIYYSQIVNDFQKGDIAEGYSVSREKKESFPLTVTSAQKNPTAFYLCASKSRGDEQFFGPGTRLTVL.

This clone was found a few times. A single base separates this from a much larger clone, so it may be a read error. Different DNA sequences within this sample yield the same CDR3. The chain uses TRBV7-9 and TRBJ2-7; no firm D call. Germline V CDR1 and CDR2: SEHNR, FQNEAQ (reference sequence). The CDR3 length is 12 residues. The CDR3 nucleotides read TGTGCCAGCAGCTTAGTACAAGACGAGCAGCACTTT. The encoded protein is CASSLVQDEQHF.

This clone was detected ten times or more. J is TRBJ1-5 and V is TRBV6-1, with no clear D. Trimming removed 3 bases from V and 2 bases from J, with 8 bases in between. The CDR3 extends over 14 amino acids. CDR1 is MNHNS, CDR2 SASEGT, per germline. The CDR3 protein is CASSDEGRNQPQHF. As DNA, the CDR3 is TGTGCCAGCAGTGATGAAGGACGCAATCAGCCCCAGCATTTT.

This clone is labeled as medium-sized. The chain carries TRBV7-2 and TRBJ1-2; unclear D gene. Per germline, CDR1 SGHTA and CDR2 FQGNSA. V was cut by 0 bases and J by 3 bases, with 11 bases left in between. The CDR3 loop spans 15 amino acids. The CDR3 DNA is TGTGCCAGCAGCTTAGCGCTAGAGATCCACTATGGCTACACCTTC. It codes for CASSLALEIHYGYTF.

This clone was observed many times. This chain uses TRBV6-1 with TRBJ2-1; 10 bases line up with TRBD2. This CDR3 spans 15 amino acids. Looked up from germline, CDR1 is MNHNS and CDR2 is SASEGT. V lost 5 bases, J lost 4 bases, and 5 bases stayed unmatched. In DNA, the CDR3 is TGTGCCAGCAGTTCGGGACTAGCGTATTACAATGAGCAGTTCTTC. It codes for CASSSGLAYYNEQFF.

The gene calls are TRBV19 and TRBJ2-1; 9 nucleotides line up with TRBD2. The germline V gene has CDR1 LNHDA and CDR2 SQIVND (reference sequence). The length of the CDR3 is 14 residues. Germline trimming cut 7 bases from V and 5 bases from J; bases unmatched to any gene: 6. The CDR3 region has the DNA TGTGCCAGTAAGCGGGGGGCAGGGAACAATGAGCAGTTCTTC. Protein sequence: CASKRGAGNNEQFF.

This clone was seen once. CDR3 DNA: TGCAGTGCTCCACCCCCCCGGGGAGAAGCTTTCTTT. Its protein is CSAPPPRGEAFF. The chain employs TRBV20-1 and TRBJ1-1; D uncertain. The CDR3 length is 12 residues. Trimming shortened V by 5 bases and J by 8 bases, and 15 bases separated the two germline ends. The V gene's germline CDR1 is DFQATT and CDR2 SNEGSKA (reference sequence).